This is a list of T cell receptor beta chains from one sample in a study of Ad26.COV2.S vaccination and SARS-CoV-2 variants. Only in-frame clones appear in the TCRdb table, and some are missing; sequencing was by immunoSEQ multiplex PCR. The sample yields fewer than 500,000 clones, roughly 89% seen once. This material consisted of peripheral blood, taken in a trial of Ad26.COV2.S vaccine versus placebo. The receptor set was obtained from a person between 18 and 60 years old who received the Ad26.COV2.S COVID-19 vaccine or a placebo. Each CDR3 is given with its conserved first and last residue. Fields, in order: V gene, J gene, clone size, D gene, CDR3 protein, CDR3 DNA. A D gene is named only where the DNA matches it firmly. Clone size is given for some rows only: seen once, a few or many times, or a class if the clone is expanded.

>TRBV5-4|TRBJ1-1|NA|NA
CASSSDPGGENTEAFF
TGTGCCAGCAGCTCGGATCCCGGGGGGGAGAACACTGAAGCTTTCTTT
>TRBV6-6|TRBJ2-7|NA|NA
CASIPYHSYEQYF
TGTGCCAGCATTCCATATCACTCCTACGAGCAGTACTTC
>TRBV27|TRBJ2-7|NA|NA
CASSFSHRRNSYEQYF
TGTGCCAGCAGCTTCAGTCACAGGCGCAACTCCTACGAGCAGTACTTC
>TRBV7-2|TRBJ2-1|once|NA
CASSPQVGYEQFF
TGTGCCAGCAGCCCCCAGGTAGGCTATGAGCAGTTCTTC
>TRBV20-1|TRBJ1-1|NA|NA
CSASTQAFF
TGCAGTGCTAGTACACAAGCTTTCTTT
>TRBV7-9|TRBJ2-1|NA|TRBD2
CASSFSGGNNEQFF
TGTGCCAGCAGCTTTTCCGGGGGGAACAATGAGCAGTTCTTC
>TRBV11-3|TRBJ1-1|NA|NA
CASSLQLNTEAFF
TGTGCCAGCAGCTTACAATTGAACACTGAAGCTTTCTTT
>TRBV9|TRBJ2-7|NA|TRBD2
CASSVRSGGYEQYF
TGTGCCAGCAGCGTACGTAGCGGGGGTTACGAGCAGTACTTC
>TRBV5-1|TRBJ1-1|NA|NA
CASSLVPGRNTEAFF
TGCGCCAGCAGCTTGGTACCGGGGAGGAACACTGAAGCTTTCTTT
>TRBV9|TRBJ2-1|NA|TRBD2
CASSVPRTSGNHEQFF
TGTGCCAGCAGCGTACCGAGGACTAGCGGGAACCATGAGCAGTTCTTC
>TRBV29-1|TRBJ2-1|NA|NA
CSGGVYNEQFF
TGCAGCGGCGGCGTCTACAATGAGCAGTTCTTC
>TRBV19|TRBJ2-3|NA|NA
CASSLLVGGPESTDTQYF
TGTGCCAGTAGTTTACTAGTCGGGGGGCCCGAGAGCACAGATACGCAGTATTTT
>TRBV18|TRBJ2-3|once|TRBD2
CASSPGRGLTDTQYF
TGTGCCAGCTCACCAGGGCGGGGGTTAACAGATACGCAGTATTTT
>TRBV5-4|TRBJ2-3|NA|TRBD2
CASSFGGRGRADTQYF
TGTGCCAGCAGCTTTGGCGGGAGGGGAAGGGCAGATACGCAGTATTTT
>TRBV28|TRBJ1-4|NA|TRBD1
CASSFRTGVSEKLFF
TGTGCCAGCAGTTTCAGGACAGGGGTCTCGGAAAAACTGTTTTTT